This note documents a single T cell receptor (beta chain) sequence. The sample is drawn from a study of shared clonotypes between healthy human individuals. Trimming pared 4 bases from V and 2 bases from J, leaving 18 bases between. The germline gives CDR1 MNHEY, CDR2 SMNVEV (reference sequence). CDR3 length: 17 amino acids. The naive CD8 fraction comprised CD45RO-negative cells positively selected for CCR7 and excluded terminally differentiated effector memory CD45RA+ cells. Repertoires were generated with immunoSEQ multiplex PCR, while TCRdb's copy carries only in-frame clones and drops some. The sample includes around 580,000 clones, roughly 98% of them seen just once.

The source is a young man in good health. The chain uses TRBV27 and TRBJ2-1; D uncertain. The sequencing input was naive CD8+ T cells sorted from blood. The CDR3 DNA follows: TGTGCCAGCAGTTCGCTATCCGGAGAAACTACCTACAATGAGCAGTTCTTC. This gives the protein CASSSLSGETTYNEQFF.